This entry is about one T cell receptor (beta chain). Its matching antigen is unknown. TEMRA cells were FACS-enriched, with CD8+ and CD4+ T cells isolated negatively. Reverse transcription of roughly 0.5 to 1 ug RNA was performed with random hexamers. Across 54 Vbeta and 13 Jbeta, TCR beta CDR3 was amplified with immunoSEQ multiplex PCR. MiXCR, run by TCRdb on the immunoSEQ multiplex PCR reads, gives a single entry per CDR3 protein. The sample lists approximately 170,000 distinct CDR3 sequences, approximately 90% occurring once. This specimen comes from a study of CD8 T cells in Susac syndrome. General study points: TCR sequencing and HLA analysis covered a relatively small number of individuals.

This clonotype was sampled from a human donor in good health. What was sequenced was CD4+ T cells from PBMCs.

CDR3 in amino acids: CASSSSWETQYF. The CDR3 region has the DNA TGTGCCAGCAGCTCTAGCTGGGAGACCCAGTACTTC. The chain uses TRBV6-6 and TRBJ2-5, with D perhaps TRBD2 (5 bases). The germline CDR1 and CDR2 sequences are MNHNY and SVGAGI (reference sequence). The CDR3 contains 12 residues. V dropped 6 bases and J dropped 5 bases, with 10 bases sitting between them.